These 7 T cell receptor beta chains share one sample of origin, sequenced in a study of CD39 and CD103 CD8 tumor-infiltrating T cells (dated by TCRdb to 2016 to 2018). Library method: the immunoSEQ multiplex PCR assay. Imported from immuneACCESS, the table was reduced by TCRdb to in-frame sequences with V and J called. These copies leave out some clones; in studies compared against another copy, an unresolved V gene accounts for under half, and the cause of the remainder is not known. The sample has around 3,400 clones on record, approximately 63% of them singletons. The ten largest account for 25% of the sample. Sequencing was performed on CD39- CD103- CD8+ T cells sorted from the tumor. The cell subset or site label, read with the paper, signifies: CD103-CD39- double-negative CD45RA- CD8 T cells. All receptors derive from a human donor with head and neck squamous cell carcinoma.

Sample share makes this clone large. The chain joins TRBV18 to TRBJ2-5; D is tentatively TRBD1 or TRBD2 (5 bases each). Trimming removed 5 bases from V and 4 bases from J, with 20 bases in between. CDR1 is KGHSH and CDR2 is LQKENI in the germline V gene. This CDR3 comprises 16 residues. CDR3 sequence reads: CASSSFQDGDGETQYF. The CDR3 DNA reads TGTGCCAGCTCATCATTTCAGGACGGGGACGGAGAGACCCAGTACTTC.

V gene TRBV10-2 combines with J gene TRBJ1-5, with D tentatively TRBD1 (5 bases). The germline CDR1 and CDR2 sequences are WSHSY and SAAADI. The CDR3 has 15 amino acids. V lost 8 bases, J lost 0 bases, and 14 bases lay in between. As DNA, the CDR3 is TGCGCCAGCCGCCCGGGCGGGGCTAGCAATCAGCCCCAGCATTTT. This translates into CASRPGGASNQPQHF.

This rearrangement joins TRBV6-6 to TRBJ1-3; no firm D call. CDR1 and CDR2 from the germline V gene are MNHNY and SVGAGI (reference sequence). The CDR3 sequence is 14 residues long. Trimming cost V 0 bases and J 9 bases, with 12 bases left between them. CDR3 nucleotide sequence: TGTGCCAGCAGTTACTCCGCGCCGGAGAGCACCATATATTTT. Its protein is CASSYSAPESTIYF.

This chain uses TRBV7-9 with TRBJ1-4; 7 bases line up with TRBD1. CDR3 length: 12 residues. CDR1 is SEHNR and CDR2 is FQNEAQ in the germline V gene (reference sequence). The J segment lost 13 bases and the V segment lost 1 base, leaving 3 bases of the junction unmatched. The DNA for the CDR3 is TGTGCCAGCAGCTTAGGCGGACAGGTACTGTTTTTT. Protein product: CASSLGGQVLFF.

This chain connects TRBV6-5 to TRBJ1-4; D uncertain. From germline, CDR1 is MNHEY and CDR2 SVGAGI. The germline V and J ends were trimmed by 1 base and 12 bases, with 15 bases remaining between them. The CDR3 extends over 14 amino acids. CDR3 bases: TGTGCCAGCAGTTACTACCCGGGCCGTGGGGAACTGTTTTTT. Translation gives CASSYYPGRGELFF.

The chain uses TRBV29-1 and TRBJ2-1, with TRBD1 as a possible D gene (5 bases). This CDR3 has 14 residues. Germline values: CDR1 SQVTM, CDR2 ANQGSEA. With 4 bases removed from V and 7 bases from J, the gap between germline ends came to 17 bases. CDR3 sequence reads: CSVVGWGRMNEQFF. The DNA of the CDR3 is TGCAGCGTTGTTGGCTGGGGCAGGATGAATGAGCAGTTCTTC.

The J gene is TRBJ2-5, the V gene TRBV28, with TRBD2 as a possible D gene (5 bases). Germline-derived CDR1 and CDR2 are MDHEN and SYDVKM. The CDR3 consists of 15 residues. V was trimmed by 6 bases and J by 4 bases, leaving 18 bases between them. CDR3 DNA sequence: TGTGCCAGCAGCCCGATTGGACTTCAGGCAGAGACCCAGTACTTC. It specifies CASSPIGLQAETQYF.